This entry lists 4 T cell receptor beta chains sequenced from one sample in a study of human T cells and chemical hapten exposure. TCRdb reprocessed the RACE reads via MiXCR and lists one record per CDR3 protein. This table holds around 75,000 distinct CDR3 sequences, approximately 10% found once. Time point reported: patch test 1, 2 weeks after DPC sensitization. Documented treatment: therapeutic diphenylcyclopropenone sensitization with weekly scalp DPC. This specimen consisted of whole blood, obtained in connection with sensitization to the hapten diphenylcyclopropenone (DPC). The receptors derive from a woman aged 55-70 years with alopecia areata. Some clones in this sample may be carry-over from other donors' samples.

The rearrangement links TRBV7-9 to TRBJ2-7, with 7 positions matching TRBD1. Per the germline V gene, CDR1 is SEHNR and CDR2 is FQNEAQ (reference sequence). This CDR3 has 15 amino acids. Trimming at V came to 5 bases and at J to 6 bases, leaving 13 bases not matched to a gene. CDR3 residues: CASSPYLTGLGEQYF. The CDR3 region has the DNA TGTGCCAGCAGCCCCTACTTGACAGGGTTGGGCGAGCAGTACTTC.

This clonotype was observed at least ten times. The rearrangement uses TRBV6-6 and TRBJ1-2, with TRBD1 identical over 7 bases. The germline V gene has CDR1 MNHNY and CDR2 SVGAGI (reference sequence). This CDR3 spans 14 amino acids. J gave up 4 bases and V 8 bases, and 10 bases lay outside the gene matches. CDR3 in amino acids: CASDVQGGAYGYTF. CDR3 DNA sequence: TGTGCCAGCGACGTCCAGGGGGGGGCCTATGGCTACACCTTC.

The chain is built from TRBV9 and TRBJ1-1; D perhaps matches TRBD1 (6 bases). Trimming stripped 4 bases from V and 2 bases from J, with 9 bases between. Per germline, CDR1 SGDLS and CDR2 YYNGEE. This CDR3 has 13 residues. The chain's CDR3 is CASSQGHNTEAFF. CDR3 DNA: TGTGCCAGCAGCCAGGGACATAACACTGAAGCTTTCTTT.

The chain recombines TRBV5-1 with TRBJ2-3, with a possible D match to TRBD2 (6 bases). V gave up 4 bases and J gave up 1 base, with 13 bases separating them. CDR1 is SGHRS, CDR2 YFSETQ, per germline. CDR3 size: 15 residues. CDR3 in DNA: TGCGCCAGCAGCCCTCGCGGGGAGGGCACAGATACGCAGTATTTT. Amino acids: CASSPRGEGTDTQYF.